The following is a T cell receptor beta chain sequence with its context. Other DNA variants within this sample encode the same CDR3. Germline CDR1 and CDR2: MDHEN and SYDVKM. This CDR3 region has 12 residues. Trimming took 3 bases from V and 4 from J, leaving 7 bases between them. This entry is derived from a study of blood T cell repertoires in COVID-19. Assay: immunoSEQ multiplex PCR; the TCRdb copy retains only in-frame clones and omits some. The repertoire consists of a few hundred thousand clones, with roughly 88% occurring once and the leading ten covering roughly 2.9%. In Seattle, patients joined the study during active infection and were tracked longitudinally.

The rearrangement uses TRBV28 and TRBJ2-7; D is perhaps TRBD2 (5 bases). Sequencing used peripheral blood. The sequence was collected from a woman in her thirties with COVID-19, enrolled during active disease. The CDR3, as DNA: TGTGCCAGCAGTTTTCGAGGGTACGAGCAGTACTTC. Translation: CASSFRGYEQYF. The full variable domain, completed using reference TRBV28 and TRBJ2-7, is DVKVTQSSRYLVKRTGEKVFLECVQDMDHENMFWYRQDPGLGLRLIYFSYDVKMKEKGDIPEGYSVSREKKERFSLILESASTNQTSMYLCASSFRGYEQYFGPGTRLTVT.